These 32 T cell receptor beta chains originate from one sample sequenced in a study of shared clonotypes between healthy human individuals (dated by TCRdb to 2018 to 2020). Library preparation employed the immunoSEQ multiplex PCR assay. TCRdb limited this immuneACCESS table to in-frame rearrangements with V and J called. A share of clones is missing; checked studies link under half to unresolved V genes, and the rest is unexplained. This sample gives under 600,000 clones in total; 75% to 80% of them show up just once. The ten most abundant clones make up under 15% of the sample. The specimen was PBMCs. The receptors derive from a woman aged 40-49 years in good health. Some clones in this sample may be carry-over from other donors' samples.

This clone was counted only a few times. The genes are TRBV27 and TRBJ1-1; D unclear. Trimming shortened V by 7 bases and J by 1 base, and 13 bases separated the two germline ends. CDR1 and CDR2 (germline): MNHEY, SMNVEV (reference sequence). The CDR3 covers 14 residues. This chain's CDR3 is CASNTIGGNTEAFF. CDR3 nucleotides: TGTGCCAGCAATACGATTGGCGGGAACACTGAAGCTTTCTTT.

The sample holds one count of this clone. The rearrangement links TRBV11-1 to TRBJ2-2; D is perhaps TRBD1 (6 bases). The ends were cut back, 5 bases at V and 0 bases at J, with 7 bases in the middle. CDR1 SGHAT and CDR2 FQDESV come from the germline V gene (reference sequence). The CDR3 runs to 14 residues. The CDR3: CASSRDTNTGELFF. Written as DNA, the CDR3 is TGTGCCAGCAGCCGGGACACGAACACCGGGGAGCTGTTTTTT.

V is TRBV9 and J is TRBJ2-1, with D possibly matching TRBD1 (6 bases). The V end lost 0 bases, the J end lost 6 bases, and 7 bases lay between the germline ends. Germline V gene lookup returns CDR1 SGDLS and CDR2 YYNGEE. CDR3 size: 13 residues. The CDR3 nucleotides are TGTGCCAGCAGCGTAGGGGGGCTCAATGAGCAGTTCTTC. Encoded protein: CASSVGGLNEQFF.

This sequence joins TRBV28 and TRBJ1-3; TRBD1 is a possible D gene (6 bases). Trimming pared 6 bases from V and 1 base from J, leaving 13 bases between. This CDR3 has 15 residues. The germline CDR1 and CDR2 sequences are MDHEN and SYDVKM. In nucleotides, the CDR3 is TGTGCCAGCAGCCCGGGGGGCGCTTCTGGAAACACCATATATTTT. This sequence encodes CASSPGGASGNTIYF.

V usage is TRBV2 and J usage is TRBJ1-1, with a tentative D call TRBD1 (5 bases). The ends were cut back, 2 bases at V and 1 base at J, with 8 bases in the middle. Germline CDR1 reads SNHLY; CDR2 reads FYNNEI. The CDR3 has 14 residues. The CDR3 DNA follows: TGTGCCAGCAGTGAAAGACAGAGGAACACTGAAGCTTTCTTT. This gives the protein CASSERQRNTEAFF.

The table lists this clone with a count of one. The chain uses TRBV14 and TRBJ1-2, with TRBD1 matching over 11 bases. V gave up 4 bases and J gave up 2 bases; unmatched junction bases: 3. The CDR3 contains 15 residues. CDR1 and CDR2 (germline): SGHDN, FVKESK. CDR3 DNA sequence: TGTGCCAGCAGCCGCCGGGACAGGGGGAACTATGGCTACACCTTC. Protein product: CASSRRDRGNYGYTF.

This CDR3 is CASSDLGGSEGLHTPNSNQPQHF. CDR3 bases: TGTGCCAGCAGTGACCTCGGAGGCTCGGAGGGGCTTCACACACCTAATAGCAATCAGCCCCAGCATTTT. The V and J genes are TRBV6-4 and TRBJ1-5; the D gene is possibly TRBD1 (5 bases). V gave up 2 bases and J gave up 0 bases, with 32 bases separating them. This CDR3 has 23 amino acids. CDR1 and CDR2 from the germline V gene are MRHNA and SNTAGT.

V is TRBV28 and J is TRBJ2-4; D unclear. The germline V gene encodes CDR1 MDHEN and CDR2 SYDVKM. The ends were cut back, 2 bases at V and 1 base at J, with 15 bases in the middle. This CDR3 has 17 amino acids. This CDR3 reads CASSLGIREGAKNIQYF. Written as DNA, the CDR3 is TGTGCCAGCAGTTTAGGTATTAGGGAAGGGGCCAAAAACATTCAGTACTTC. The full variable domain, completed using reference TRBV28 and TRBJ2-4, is DVKVTQSSRYLVKRTGEKVFLECVQDMDHENMFWYRQDPGLGLRLIYFSYDVKMKEKGDIPEGYSVSREKKERFSLILESASTNQTSMYLCASSLGIREGAKNIQYFGAGTRLSVL.

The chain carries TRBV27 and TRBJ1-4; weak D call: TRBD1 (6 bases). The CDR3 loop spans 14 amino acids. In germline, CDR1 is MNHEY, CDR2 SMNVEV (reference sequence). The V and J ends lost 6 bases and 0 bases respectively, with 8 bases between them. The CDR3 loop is CASRAGATNEKLFF. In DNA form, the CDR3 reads TGTGCCAGCAGAGCAGGGGCAACTAATGAAAAACTGTTTTTT.

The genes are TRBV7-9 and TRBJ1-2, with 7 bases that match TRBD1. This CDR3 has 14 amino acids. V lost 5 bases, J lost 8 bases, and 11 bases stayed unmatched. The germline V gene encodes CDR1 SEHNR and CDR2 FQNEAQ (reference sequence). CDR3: CASSIETGSGGYTF. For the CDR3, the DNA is TGTGCCAGCAGCATCGAGACAGGGAGTGGCGGCTACACCTTC.

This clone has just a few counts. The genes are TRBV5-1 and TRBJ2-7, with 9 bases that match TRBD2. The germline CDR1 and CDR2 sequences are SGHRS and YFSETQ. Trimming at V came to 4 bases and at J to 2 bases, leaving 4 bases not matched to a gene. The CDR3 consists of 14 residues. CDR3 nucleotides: TGCGCCAGCAGCCCTAGCGGGACTGCCTACGAGCAGTACTTC. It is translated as CASSPSGTAYEQYF. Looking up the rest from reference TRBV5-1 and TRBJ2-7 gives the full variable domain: KAGVTQTPRYLIKTRGQQVTLSCSPISGHRSVSWYQQTPGQGLQFLFEYFSETQRNKGNFPGRFSGRQFSNSRSEMNVSTLELGDSALYLCASSPSGTAYEQYFGPGTRLTVT.

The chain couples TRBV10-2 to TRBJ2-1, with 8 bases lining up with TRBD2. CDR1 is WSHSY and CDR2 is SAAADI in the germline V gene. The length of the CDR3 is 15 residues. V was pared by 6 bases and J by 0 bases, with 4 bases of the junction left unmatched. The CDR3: CASRPGTSSYNEQFF. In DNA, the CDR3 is TGCGCCAGCAGGCCCGGGACTAGCTCCTACAATGAGCAGTTCTTC.

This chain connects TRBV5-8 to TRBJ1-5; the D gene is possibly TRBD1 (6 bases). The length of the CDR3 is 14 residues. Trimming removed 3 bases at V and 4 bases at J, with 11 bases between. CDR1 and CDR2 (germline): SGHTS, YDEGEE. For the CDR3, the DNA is TGTGCCAGCAGCTCAGGGGTCAGGAATCAGCCCCAGCATTTT. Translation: CASSSGVRNQPQHF.

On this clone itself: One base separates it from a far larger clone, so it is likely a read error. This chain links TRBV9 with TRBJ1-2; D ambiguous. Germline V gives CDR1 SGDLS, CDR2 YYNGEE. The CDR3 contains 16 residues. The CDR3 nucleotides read TGTGCCAGCAGCGTAGGGTTGGGCAGCTCTAACTATTGCTACACCTTC. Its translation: CASSVGLGSSNYCYTF.

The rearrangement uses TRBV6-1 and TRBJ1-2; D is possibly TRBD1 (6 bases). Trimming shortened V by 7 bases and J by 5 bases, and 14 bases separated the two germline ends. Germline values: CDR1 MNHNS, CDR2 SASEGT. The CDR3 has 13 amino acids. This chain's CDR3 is CASNLQGLYGYTF. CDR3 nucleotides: TGTGCCAGCAACCTACAGGGACTTTATGGCTACACCTTC.

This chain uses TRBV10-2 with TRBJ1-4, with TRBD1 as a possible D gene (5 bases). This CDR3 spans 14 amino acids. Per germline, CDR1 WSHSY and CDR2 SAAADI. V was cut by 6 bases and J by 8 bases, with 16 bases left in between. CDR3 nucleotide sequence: TGCGCCAGCAGGCCACCCGGGGCAGGCGAAAAACTGTTTTTT. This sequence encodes CASRPPGAGEKLFF.

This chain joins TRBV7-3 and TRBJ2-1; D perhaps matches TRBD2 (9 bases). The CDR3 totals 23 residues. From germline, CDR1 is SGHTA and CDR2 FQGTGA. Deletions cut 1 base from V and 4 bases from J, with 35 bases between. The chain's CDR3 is CASSLNRAGGSFPSGAGYNEQFF. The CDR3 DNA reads TGTGCCAGCAGCTTAAATCGGGCAGGGGGCTCCTTCCCTAGCGGGGCGGGATACAATGAGCAGTTCTTC.

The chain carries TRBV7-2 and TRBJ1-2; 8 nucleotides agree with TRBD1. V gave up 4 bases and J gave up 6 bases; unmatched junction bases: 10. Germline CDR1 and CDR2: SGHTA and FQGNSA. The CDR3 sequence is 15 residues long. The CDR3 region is CASSYTGGERHGYTF. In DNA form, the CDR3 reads TGTGCCAGCAGCTACACAGGGGGAGAAAGGCATGGCTACACCTTC. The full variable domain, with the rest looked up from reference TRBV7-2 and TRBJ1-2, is GAGVSQSPSNKVTEKGKDVELRCDPISGHTALYWYRQSLGQGLEFLIYFQGNSAPDKSGLPSDRFSAERTGGSVSTLTIQRTQQEDSAVYLCASSYTGGERHGYTFGSGTRLTVV.

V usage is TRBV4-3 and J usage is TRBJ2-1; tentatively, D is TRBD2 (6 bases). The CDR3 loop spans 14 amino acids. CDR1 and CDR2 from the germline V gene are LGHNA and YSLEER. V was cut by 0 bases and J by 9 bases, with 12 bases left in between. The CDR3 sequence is CASSQESRGGEQFF. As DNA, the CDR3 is TGCGCCAGCAGCCAAGAAAGCCGGGGAGGTGAGCAGTTCTTC.

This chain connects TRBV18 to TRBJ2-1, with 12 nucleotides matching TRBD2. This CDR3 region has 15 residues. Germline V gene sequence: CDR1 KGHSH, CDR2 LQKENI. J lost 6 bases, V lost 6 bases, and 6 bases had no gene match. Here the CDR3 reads CASSSTSGSFNEQFF. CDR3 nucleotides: TGTGCCAGCTCGTCGACTAGCGGGAGTTTCAATGAGCAGTTCTTC. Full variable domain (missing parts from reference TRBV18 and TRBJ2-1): NAGVMQNPRHLVRRRGQEARLRCSPMKGHSHVYWYRQLPEEGLKFMVYLQKENIIDESGMPKERFSAEFPKEGPSILRIQQVVRGDSAAYFCASSSTSGSFNEQFFGPGTRLTVL.

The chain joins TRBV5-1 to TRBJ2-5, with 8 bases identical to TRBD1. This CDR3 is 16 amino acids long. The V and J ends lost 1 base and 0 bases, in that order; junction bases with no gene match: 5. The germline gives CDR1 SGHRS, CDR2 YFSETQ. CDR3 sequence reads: CASSLTRTGYQETQYF. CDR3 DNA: TGCGCCAGCAGCTTGACTCGGACAGGGTACCAAGAGACCCAGTACTTC.

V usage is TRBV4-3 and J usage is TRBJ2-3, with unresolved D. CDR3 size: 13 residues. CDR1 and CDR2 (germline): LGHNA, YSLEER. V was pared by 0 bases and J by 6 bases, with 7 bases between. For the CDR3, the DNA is TGCGCCAGCAGCCAAGATGGAAGGGATACGCAGTATTTT. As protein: CASSQDGRDTQYF.

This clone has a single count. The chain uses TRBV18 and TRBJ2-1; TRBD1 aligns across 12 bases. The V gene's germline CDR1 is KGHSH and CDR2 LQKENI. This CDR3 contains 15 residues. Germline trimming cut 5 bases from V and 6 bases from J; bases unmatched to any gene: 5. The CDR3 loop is CASSTGQGAGNEQFF. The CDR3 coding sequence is TGTGCCAGCTCAACGGGACAGGGGGCAGGCAATGAGCAGTTCTTC. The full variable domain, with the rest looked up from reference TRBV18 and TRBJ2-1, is NAGVMQNPRHLVRRRGQEARLRCSPMKGHSHVYWYRQLPEEGLKFMVYLQKENIIDESGMPKERFSAEFPKEGPSILRIQQVVRGDSAAYFCASSTGQGAGNEQFFGPGTRLTVL.

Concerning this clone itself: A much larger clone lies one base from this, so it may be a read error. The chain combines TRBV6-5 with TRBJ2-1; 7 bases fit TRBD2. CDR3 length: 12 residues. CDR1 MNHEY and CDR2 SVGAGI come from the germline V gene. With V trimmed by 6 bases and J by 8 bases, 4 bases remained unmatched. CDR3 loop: CASSPRGDEQFF. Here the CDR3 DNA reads TGTGCCAGCAGCCCCCGGGGGGATGAGCAGTTCTTC.

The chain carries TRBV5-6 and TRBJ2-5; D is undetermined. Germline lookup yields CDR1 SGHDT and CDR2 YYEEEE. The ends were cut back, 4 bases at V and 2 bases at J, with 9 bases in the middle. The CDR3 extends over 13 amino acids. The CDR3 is CASSPPGQETQYF. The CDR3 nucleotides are TGTGCCAGCAGCCCCCCCGGGCAAGAGACCCAGTACTTC.

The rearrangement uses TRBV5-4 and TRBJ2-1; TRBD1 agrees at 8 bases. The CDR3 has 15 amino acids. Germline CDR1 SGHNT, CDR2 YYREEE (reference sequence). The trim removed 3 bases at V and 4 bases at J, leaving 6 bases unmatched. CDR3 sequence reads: CASSSYRGAYNEQFF. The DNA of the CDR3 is TGTGCCAGCAGCTCCTACAGGGGGGCGTACAATGAGCAGTTCTTC.

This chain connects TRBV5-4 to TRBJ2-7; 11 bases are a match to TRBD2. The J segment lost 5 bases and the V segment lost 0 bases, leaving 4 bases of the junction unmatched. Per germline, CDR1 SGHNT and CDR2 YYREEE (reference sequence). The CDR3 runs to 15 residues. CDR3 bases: TGTGCCAGCAGCTTGGGACTAGCGGGACGGAACGAGCAGTACTTC. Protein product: CASSLGLAGRNEQYF. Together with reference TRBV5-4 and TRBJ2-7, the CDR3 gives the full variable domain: ETGVTQSPTHLIKTRGQQVTLRCSSQSGHNTVSWYQQALGQGPQFIFQYYREEENGRGNFPPRFSGLQFPNYSSELNVNALELDDSALYLCASSLGLAGRNEQYFGPGTRLTVT.

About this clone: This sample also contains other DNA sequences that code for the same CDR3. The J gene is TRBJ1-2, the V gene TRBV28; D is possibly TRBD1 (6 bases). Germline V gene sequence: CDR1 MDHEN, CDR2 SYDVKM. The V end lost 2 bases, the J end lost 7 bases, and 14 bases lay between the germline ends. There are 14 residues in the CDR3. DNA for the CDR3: TGTGCCAGCAGTTTAGGTTGGGGGCAGGGTGGCTACACCTTC. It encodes CASSLGWGQGGYTF.

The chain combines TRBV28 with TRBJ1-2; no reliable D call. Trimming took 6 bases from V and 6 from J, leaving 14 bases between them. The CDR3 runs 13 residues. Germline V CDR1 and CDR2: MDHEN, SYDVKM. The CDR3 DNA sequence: TGTGCCAGCAGAGGGAATACTTTTAATGGCTACACCTTC. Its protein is CASRGNTFNGYTF.

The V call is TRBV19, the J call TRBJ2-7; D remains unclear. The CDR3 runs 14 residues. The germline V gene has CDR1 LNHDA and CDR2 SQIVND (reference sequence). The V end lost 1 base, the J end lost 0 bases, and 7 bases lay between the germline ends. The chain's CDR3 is CASSIGPVSYEQYF. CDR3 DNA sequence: TGTGCCAGTAGTATAGGGCCAGTCTCCTACGAGCAGTACTTC.

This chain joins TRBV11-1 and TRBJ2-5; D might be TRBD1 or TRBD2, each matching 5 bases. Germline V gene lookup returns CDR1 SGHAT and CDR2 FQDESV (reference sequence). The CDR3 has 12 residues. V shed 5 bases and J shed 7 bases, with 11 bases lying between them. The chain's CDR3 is CASSQGPGTQYF. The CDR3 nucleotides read TGTGCCAGCAGCCAGGGACCGGGGACCCAGTACTTC.

The CDR3 here is CASSTGGRVSEAFF. The CDR3, as DNA: TGTGCCAGCTCGACAGGGGGCCGAGTCTCTGAAGCTTTCTTT. The J gene is TRBJ1-1, the V gene TRBV18, with 10 bases aligning to TRBD1. This CDR3 contains 14 residues. Germline loops: CDR1 KGHSH, CDR2 LQKENI. V shed 6 bases and J 6 bases; nucleotides not matched to a gene: 7.